This is a list of T cell receptor beta chains from one sample in a study of T cell clonotyping in hematopoietic cell transplantation. Method: immunoSEQ multiplex PCR; TCRdb's copy keeps in-frame clones and lacks some. The table has approximately 12,000 clones, roughly nine tenths seen once. Sequenced material: peripheral blood mononuclear cells. The receptors come from a human donor who either received an allogeneic hematopoietic cell transplant for a myeloid malignancy or was a related donor (not recorded which). Some clones in this sample may be carry-over from other donors' samples. Both conserved end residues are trimmed from each CDR3. Each record gives: V gene, D gene, clone size, CDR3 protein. The D gene is left open where the match is weak. A clone size is listed for some rows: how often the clone was seen (once, few, many), or a class if it is expanded.

V gene: TRBV7-9
D gene: NA
clone size: few
CDR3 protein: ASSLQGSSYNEQF

V gene: TRBV4-2
D gene: NA
clone size: NA
CDR3 protein: ASSQDFGGSQPQH

V gene: TRBV25-1
D gene: NA
clone size: NA
CDR3 protein: ASSEGETYGYT

V gene: TRBV7-9
D gene: TRBD2
clone size: NA
CDR3 protein: ASSSGTSGGRDEQF

V gene: TRBV14
D gene: TRBD1
clone size: NA
CDR3 protein: ASSHQGALTAEAF

V gene: TRBV15
D gene: NA
clone size: NA
CDR3 protein: ATSRDAPGTEAF

V gene: TRBV5-1
D gene: TRBD2
clone size: NA
CDR3 protein: ASSIGTSGERY

V gene: TRBV28
D gene: NA
clone size: few
CDR3 protein: ASSLEPPGSYNSPLH

V gene: TRBV7-3
D gene: NA
clone size: once
CDR3 protein: ASSPQEGSRFRDEAF

V gene: TRBV4-1
D gene: NA
clone size: NA
CDR3 protein: ASSQAGYYGYT

V gene: TRBV6-5
D gene: TRBD1
clone size: few
CDR3 protein: ASSPGQGADGYT

V gene: TRBV2
D gene: NA
clone size: NA
CDR3 protein: ASSEPSSSNQPQH

V gene: TRBV12-5
D gene: NA
clone size: NA
CDR3 protein: ASGPADSYQPQH

V gene: TRBV6-5
D gene: NA
clone size: once
CDR3 protein: ASSPPGTWFTEAF

V gene: TRBV5-1
D gene: NA
clone size: NA
CDR3 protein: ASSLGREGPQH

V gene: TRBV11-3
D gene: NA
clone size: NA
CDR3 protein: ASSPSRDSGAF

V gene: TRBV27
D gene: NA
clone size: once
CDR3 protein: ASSLASLPENIQY

V gene: TRBV7-2
D gene: NA
clone size: NA
CDR3 protein: ASSLGQPDTQY

V gene: TRBV12-5
D gene: TRBD1
clone size: NA
CDR3 protein: ASARDRGSPGGNQPQH

V gene: TRBV30
D gene: NA
clone size: NA
CDR3 protein: AWYLNTEAF

V gene: TRBV7-2
D gene: NA
clone size: NA
CDR3 protein: ASSLEWLNTEAF

V gene: TRBV20-1
D gene: NA
clone size: once
CDR3 protein: SARQNTEAF

V gene: TRBV10-1
D gene: NA
clone size: NA
CDR3 protein: ASSPDTSNQPQH

V gene: TRBV7-9
D gene: NA
clone size: NA
CDR3 protein: ASSLRGGSNTEAF

V gene: TRBV4-1
D gene: NA
clone size: few
CDR3 protein: ASSQDSAQNTIY

V gene: TRBV5-1
D gene: TRBD1
clone size: NA
CDR3 protein: ASSKGTADRKLF

V gene: TRBV7-3
D gene: TRBD2
clone size: NA
CDR3 protein: ASSFGGDYNEQF

V gene: TRBV4-3
D gene: NA
clone size: NA
CDR3 protein: ASSQDYRGPGNTIY

V gene: TRBV6-6
D gene: NA
clone size: NA
CDR3 protein: ASSLMGGTQGSEQY

V gene: TRBV18
D gene: NA
clone size: NA
CDR3 protein: ASSPSTGGNQPQH

V gene: TRBV6-4
D gene: TRBD1
clone size: NA
CDR3 protein: ASSRSGTGANTGELF

V gene: TRBV2
D gene: TRBD2
clone size: NA
CDR3 protein: ASMVASGGAREQF

V gene: TRBV4-2
D gene: NA
clone size: NA
CDR3 protein: ASSQEFRNSPLH

V gene: TRBV2
D gene: NA
clone size: NA
CDR3 protein: ASSDPVQGAHNEQF

V gene: TRBV6-1
D gene: NA
clone size: NA
CDR3 protein: ASRPEGVWSQPQH

V gene: TRBV19
D gene: NA
clone size: NA
CDR3 protein: ASSIAVATNEKLF